A selection of T cell receptor beta chains follows, all from one sample in a study of early T cells in non-severe SARS-CoV-2 infection. MiXCR was run by TCRdb on the 5' RACE reads, yielding one entry per CDR3 protein. The data show roughly 45,000 distinct CDR3 sequences, about 4% seen once. The sequenced sample was whole blood. The receptors were gathered from an adult who was a healthcare worker with PCR-confirmed SARS-CoV-2 infection or an uninfected control (not recorded which). The CDR3 runs from the conserved cysteine through the conserved F or W. D genes are given only for firm matches. Not all rows give a size; the values are once, few, many and, for expanded clones, a class.

TRBJ2-7 | NA | TRBV7-2 | medium-sized | CASRRDREPYYEQYF | TGTGCCAGCAGGCGGGACAGAGAACCATACTACGAGCAGTACTTC
TRBJ2-1 | TRBD2 | TRBV14 | many | CASSQVSGGIYNEQFF | TGTGCCAGCAGCCAAGTGTCCGGGGGGATTTACAATGAGCAGTTCTTC
TRBJ1-5 | NA | TRBV6-1 | few | CASSVPPYSNQPQHF | TGTGCCAGCAGCGTCCCCCCGTATAGCAATCAGCCCCAGCATTTT
TRBJ2-3 | NA | TRBV4-3 | many | CASSQNTDTQYF | TGCGCCAGCAGCCAGAATACAGATACGCAGTATTTT
TRBJ2-7 | NA | TRBV3-1 | few | CASSRTNEQYF | TGTGCCAGCAGTCGTACCAACGAGCAGTACTTC
TRBJ2-3 | TRBD1 | TRBV6-6 | many | CATSSGQGSTDTQYF | TGTGCCACCTCATCGGGACAGGGTAGCACAGATACGCAGTATTTT
TRBJ2-7 | TRBD1 | TRBV9 | NA | CASSIDVTGVYEQYF | TGTGCCAGCAGCATAGACGTGACAGGGGTCTACGAGCAGTACTTC
TRBJ2-3 | TRBD1 | TRBV10-3 | NA | CAISSPDRGPDTQYF | TGTGCCATCAGCTCTCCGGACAGGGGCCCAGATACGCAGTATTTT
TRBJ1-1 | NA | TRBV10-2 | NA | CASGVTTEAFF | TGCGCCAGCGGGGTTACAACTGAAGCTTTCTTT
TRBJ2-5 | TRBD2 | TRBV25-1 | many | CASTPRLAGVETQYF | TGTGCCAGCACCCCAAGACTAGCGGGAGTAGAGACCCAGTACTTC
TRBJ2-3 | TRBD1 | TRBV20-1 | few | CSANRGQGFTDTQYF | TGCAGTGCTAATAGGGGACAGGGATTTACAGATACGCAGTATTTT
TRBJ2-1 | NA | TRBV12-3/TRBV12-4 | few | CASSLVSGGYNEQFF | TGTGCCAGCAGTTTAGTATCCGGGGGATACAATGAGCAGTTCTTC
TRBJ2-4 | NA | TRBV6-2/TRBV6-3 | many | CASSTQNIQYF | TGTGCCAGCAGCACCCAAAACATTCAGTACTTC
TRBJ2-3 | NA | TRBV7-2 | many | CASSLGAGASTDTQYF | TGTGCCAGCAGCTTAGGGGCGGGGGCTAGCACAGATACGCAGTATTTT
TRBJ2-7 | TRBD2 | TRBV20-1 | many | CSAVSGRYYEQYF | TGCAGTGCTGTAAGCGGGAGGTATTACGAGCAGTACTTC
TRBJ2-2 | TRBD1 | TRBV19 | many | CASSRQGAQTGELFF | TGTGCCAGTAGTCGACAGGGGGCGCAAACCGGGGAGCTGTTTTTT
TRBJ2-3 | NA | TRBV7-8 | many | CASSFRGPTDTQYF | TGTGCCAGCAGCTTCCGGGGCCCCACAGATACGCAGTATTTT
TRBJ1-1 | NA | TRBV13 | many | CASSLGYRVNTEAFF | TGTGCCAGCAGCTTAGGGTACAGGGTTAACACTGAAGCTTTCTTT
TRBJ2-7 | TRBD1 | TRBV6-6 | many | CASSYLDRVYEQYF | TGTGCCAGCAGTTACCTCGACAGGGTCTACGAGCAGTACTTC
TRBJ2-7 | NA | TRBV10-3 | many | CAISESLSAGEQYF | TGTGCCATCAGTGAGTCCCTCTCGGCCGGCGAGCAGTACTTC
TRBJ2-2 | TRBD2 | TRBV20-1 | NA | CSARDWTSPGELFF | TGCAGTGCTAGAGATTGGACTAGTCCCGGGGAGCTGTTTTTT
TRBJ2-3 | TRBD2 | TRBV20-1 | few | CSARDWREGQGTDTQYF | TGCAGTGCTAGAGATTGGCGGGAGGGCCAGGGGACAGATACGCAGTATTTT